A selection of T cell receptor beta chains follows, all from one sample in a study of blood T cell repertoires in COVID-19. The protocol was immunoSEQ multiplex PCR, while the TCRdb copy is restricted to in-frame clones and leaves out a portion. The table lists 50,000 to 60,000 clones, approximately 91% of them singletons. The sequencing input was peripheral blood. These TCRs come from a human donor in a cohort sampled during active COVID-19. The CDR3 runs from the conserved cysteine through the conserved F or W. A D gene is named only where the DNA matches it firmly. Where a row states a size, it is once, few, many or the class of an expanded clone; other rows omit it.

V gene,CDR3 length,clone size,D gene,J gene,CDR3 protein,CDR3 DNA
TRBV6-5,16,-,TRBD2,TRBJ2-7,CASSYSGGSSSYEQYF,TGTGCCAGCAGTTATAGCGGGGGGTCAAGCTCCTACGAGCAGTACTTC
TRBV3-1/TRBV3-2,11,-,-,TRBJ1-1,CASSQGAEAFF,TGTGCCAGCAGCCAGGGAGCTGAAGCTTTCTTT
TRBV11-3,15,-,-,TRBJ1-1,CASSPGVSMNTEAFF,TGTGCCAGCAGTCCCGGGGTCTCAATGAACACTGAAGCTTTCTTT
TRBV21-1,20,-,-,TRBJ2-5,CASSKTPGGSGGALKETQYF,TGTGCCAGCAGCAAAACCCCTGGGGGTAGCGGGGGGGCACTGAAAGAGACCCAGTACTTC
TRBV28,16,-,TRBD1,TRBJ1-1,CASSQGQGTLYTEAFF,TGTGCCAGCAGTCAAGGACAGGGGACCCTCTACACTGAAGCTTTCTTT
TRBV18,15,-,-,TRBJ1-3,CASSPPAGSGNTIYF,TGTGCCAGCTCACCACCTGCGGGTTCAGGAAACACCATATATTTT
TRBV6-1,13,-,-,TRBJ1-1,CASSENGYTEAFF,TGTGCCAGCAGTGAAAACGGTTATACTGAAGCTTTCTTT
TRBV12-3/TRBV12-4,13,-,-,TRBJ1-1,CASSLRVSTEAFF,TGTGCCAGCAGTCTCAGGGTGAGCACTGAAGCTTTCTTT
TRBV6-6,14,-,TRBD1,TRBJ2-3,CASSYGQGADTQYF,TGTGCCAGCAGTTACGGGCAGGGGGCAGATACGCAGTATTTT
TRBV7-9,15,-,TRBD2,TRBJ2-1,CASSSRLAGVNEQFF,TGTGCCAGCAGCTCTAGACTAGCGGGAGTCAATGAGCAGTTCTTC
TRBV29-1,15,-,TRBD2,TRBJ2-3,CSVEPGTSGTDTQYF,TGCAGCGTTGAACCCGGGACTAGCGGCACAGATACGCAGTATTTT
TRBV30,13,once,-,TRBJ1-5,CAWSVQDNQPQHF,TGTGCCTGGAGTGTACAGGACAATCAGCCCCAGCATTTT
TRBV7-3,15,-,-,TRBJ2-3,CASSLRQGTTDTQYF,TGTGCCAGCAGCTTAAGGCAGGGTACGACAGATACGCAGTATTTT
TRBV3-1/TRBV3-2,21,-,TRBD2,TRBJ2-2,CASSRLRNSGTSGAGTGELFF,TGTGCCAGCAGCCGGTTAAGGAATTCCGGGACTAGCGGAGCGGGGACCGGGGAGCTGTTTTTT
TRBV7-3,16,once,TRBD2,TRBJ2-3,CASSLNPAGGPNTQYF,TGTGCCAGCAGCTTAAACCCAGCGGGAGGGCCAAATACGCAGTATTTT
TRBV11-3,14,-,-,TRBJ2-1,CASSPPGLENEQFF,TGTGCCAGCAGCCCGCCGGGACTCGAAAATGAGCAGTTCTTC